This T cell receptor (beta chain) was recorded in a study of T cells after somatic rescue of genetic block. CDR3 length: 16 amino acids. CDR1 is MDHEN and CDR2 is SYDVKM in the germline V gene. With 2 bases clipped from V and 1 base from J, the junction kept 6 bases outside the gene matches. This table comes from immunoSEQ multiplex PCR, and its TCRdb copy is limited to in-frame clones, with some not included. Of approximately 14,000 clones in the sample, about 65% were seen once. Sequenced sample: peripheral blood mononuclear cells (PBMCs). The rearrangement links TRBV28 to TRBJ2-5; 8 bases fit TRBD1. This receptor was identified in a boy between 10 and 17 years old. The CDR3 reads CASSLTGTGLQETQYF. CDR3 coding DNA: TGTGCCAGCAGTTTAACTGGGACAGGTCTCCAAGAGACCCAGTACTTC.